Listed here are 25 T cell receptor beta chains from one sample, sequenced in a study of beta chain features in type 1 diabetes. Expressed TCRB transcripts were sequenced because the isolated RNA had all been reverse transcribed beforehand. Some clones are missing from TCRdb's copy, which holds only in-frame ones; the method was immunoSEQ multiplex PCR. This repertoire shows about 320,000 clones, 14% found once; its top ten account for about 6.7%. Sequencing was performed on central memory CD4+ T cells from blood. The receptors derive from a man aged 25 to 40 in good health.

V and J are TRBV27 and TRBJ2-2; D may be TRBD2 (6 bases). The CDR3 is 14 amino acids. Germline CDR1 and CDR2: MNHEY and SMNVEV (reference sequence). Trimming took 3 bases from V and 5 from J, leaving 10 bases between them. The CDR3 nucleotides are TGTGCCAGCAGTTTCCCCGGGGGAACCGGGGAGCTGTTTTTT. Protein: CASSFPGGTGELFF.

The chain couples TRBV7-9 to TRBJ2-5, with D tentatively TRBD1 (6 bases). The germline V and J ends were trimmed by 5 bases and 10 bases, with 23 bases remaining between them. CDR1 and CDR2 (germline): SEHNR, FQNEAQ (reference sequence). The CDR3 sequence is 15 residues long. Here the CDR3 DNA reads TGTGCCAGCAGCCAAACCGGGACACCCGGTAGGGACCAGTACTTC. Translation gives CASSQTGTPGRDQYF.

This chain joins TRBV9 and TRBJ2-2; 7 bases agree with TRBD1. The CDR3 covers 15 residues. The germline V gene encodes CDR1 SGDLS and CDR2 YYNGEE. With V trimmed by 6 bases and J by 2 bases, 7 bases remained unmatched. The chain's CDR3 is CASNPGQFNTGELFF. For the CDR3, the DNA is TGTGCCAGCAACCCGGGACAGTTTAACACCGGGGAGCTGTTTTTT.

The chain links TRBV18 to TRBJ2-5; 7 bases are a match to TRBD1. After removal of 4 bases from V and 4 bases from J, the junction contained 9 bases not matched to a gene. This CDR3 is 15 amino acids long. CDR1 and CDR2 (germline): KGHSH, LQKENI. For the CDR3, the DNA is TGTGCCAGCTCACGAGACAGGGAGAAGGGAGAGACCCAGTACTTC. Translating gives CASSRDREKGETQYF.

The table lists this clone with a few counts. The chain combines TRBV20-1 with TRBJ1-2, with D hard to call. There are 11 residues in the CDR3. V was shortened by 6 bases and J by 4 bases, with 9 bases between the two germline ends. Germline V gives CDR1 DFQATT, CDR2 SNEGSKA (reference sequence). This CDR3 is CSARSLYGYTF. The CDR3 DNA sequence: TGCAGTGCCAGATCCCTCTATGGCTACACCTTC.

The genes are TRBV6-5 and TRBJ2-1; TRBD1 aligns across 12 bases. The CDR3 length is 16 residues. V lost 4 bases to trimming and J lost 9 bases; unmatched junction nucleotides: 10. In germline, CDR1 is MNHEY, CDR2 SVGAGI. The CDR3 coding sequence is TGTGCCAGCAGTTCTTCCGGGACAGGGGGCTCGGGTGAGCAGTTCTTC. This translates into CASSSSGTGGSGEQFF.

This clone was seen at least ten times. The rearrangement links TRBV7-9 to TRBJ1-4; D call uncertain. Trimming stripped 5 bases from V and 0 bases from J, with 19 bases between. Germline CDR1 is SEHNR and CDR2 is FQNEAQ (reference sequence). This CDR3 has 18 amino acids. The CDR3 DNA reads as TGTGCCAGCAGCCCCCATTATGGGTCGGGTGCAACTAATGAAAAACTGTTTTTT. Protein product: CASSPHYGSGATNEKLFF.

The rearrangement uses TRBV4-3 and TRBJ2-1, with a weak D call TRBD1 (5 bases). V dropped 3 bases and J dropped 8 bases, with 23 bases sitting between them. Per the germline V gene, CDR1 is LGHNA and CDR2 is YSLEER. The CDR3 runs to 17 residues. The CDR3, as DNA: TGCGCCAGCAGCCAGAAACCCCCGGCAGGGTACAGAGATGAGCAGTTCTTC. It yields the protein CASSQKPPAGYRDEQFF.

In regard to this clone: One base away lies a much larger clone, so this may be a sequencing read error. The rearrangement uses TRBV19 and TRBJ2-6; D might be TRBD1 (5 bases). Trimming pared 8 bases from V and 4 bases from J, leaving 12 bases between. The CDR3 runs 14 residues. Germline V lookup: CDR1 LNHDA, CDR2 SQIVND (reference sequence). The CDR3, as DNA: TGTGCCAGTGGGTCTGGGGCCGGGGCCAACGTCCTGACTTTC. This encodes CASGSGAGANVLTF.

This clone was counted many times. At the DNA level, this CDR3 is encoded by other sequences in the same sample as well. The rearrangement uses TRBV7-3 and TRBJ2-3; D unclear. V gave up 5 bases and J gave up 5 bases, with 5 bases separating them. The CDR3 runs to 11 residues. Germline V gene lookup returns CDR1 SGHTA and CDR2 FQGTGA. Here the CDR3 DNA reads TGTGCCAGCAGCCGCGGAGATACGCAGTATTTT. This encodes CASSRGDTQYF.

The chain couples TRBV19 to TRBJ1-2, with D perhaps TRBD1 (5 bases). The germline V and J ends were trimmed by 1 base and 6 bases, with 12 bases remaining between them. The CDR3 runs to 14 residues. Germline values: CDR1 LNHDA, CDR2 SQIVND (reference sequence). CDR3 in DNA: TGTGCCAGTAGTATAGCCGCGGGGCTTGATGGCTACACCTTC. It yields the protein CASSIAAGLDGYTF.

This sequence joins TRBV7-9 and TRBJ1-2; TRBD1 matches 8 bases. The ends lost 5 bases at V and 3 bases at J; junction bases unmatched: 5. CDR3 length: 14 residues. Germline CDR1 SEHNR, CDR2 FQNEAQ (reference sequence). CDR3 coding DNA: TGTGCCAGCAGCCCCCGGGGACAGGACTATGGCTACACCTTC. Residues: CASSPRGQDYGYTF. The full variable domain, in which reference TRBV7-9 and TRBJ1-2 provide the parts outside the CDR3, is DTGVSQNPRHKITKRGQNVTFRCDPISEHNRLYWYRQTLGQGPEFLTYFQNEAQLEKSRLLSDRFSAERPKGSFSTLEIQRTEQGDSAMYLCASSPRGQDYGYTFGSGTRLTVV.

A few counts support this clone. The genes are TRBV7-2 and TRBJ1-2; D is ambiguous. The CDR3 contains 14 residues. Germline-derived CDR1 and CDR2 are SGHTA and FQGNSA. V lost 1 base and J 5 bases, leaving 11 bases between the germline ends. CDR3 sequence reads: CASSLGQHGYGYTF. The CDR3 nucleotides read TGTGCCAGCAGCTTAGGGCAACACGGGTATGGCTACACCTTC.

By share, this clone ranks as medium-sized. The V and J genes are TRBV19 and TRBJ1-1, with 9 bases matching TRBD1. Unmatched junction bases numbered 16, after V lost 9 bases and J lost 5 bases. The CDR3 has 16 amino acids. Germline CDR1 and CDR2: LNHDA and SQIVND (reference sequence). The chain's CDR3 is CASHDRGYSDGTEAFF. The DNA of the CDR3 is TGTGCCAGCCATGACAGGGGGTATTCGGATGGGACTGAAGCTTTCTTT.

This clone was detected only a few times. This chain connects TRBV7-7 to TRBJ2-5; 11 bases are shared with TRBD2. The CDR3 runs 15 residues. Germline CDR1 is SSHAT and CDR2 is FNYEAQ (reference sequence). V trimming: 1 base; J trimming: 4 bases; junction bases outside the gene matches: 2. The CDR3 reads CASSLGGLAGETQYF. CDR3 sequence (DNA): TGTGCCAGCAGCTTAGGTGGACTAGCGGGAGAGACCCAGTACTTC.

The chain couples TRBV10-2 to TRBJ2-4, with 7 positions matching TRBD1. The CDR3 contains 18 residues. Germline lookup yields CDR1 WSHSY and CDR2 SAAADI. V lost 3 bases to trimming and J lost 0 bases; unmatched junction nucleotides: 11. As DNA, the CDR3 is TGCGCCAGCAGTGAAAGGAGGACAGGCCCCGTAGCCAAAAACATTCAGTACTTC. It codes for CASSERRTGPVAKNIQYF.

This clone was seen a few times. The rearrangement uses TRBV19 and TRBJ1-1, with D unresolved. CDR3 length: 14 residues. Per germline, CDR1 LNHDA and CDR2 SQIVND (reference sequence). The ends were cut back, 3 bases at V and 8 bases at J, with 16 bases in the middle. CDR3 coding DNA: TGTGCCAGTAGTATTTTAGGGTCTTCTAGGGAAGCTTTCTTT. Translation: CASSILGSSREAFF.

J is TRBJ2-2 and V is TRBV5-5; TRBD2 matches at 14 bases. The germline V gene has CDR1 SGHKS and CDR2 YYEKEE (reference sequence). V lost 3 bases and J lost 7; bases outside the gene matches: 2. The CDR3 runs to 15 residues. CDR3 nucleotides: TGTGCCAGCAGCTGGGGACTAGCGGGGGACGGGGAGCTGTTTTTT. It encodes CASSWGLAGDGELFF. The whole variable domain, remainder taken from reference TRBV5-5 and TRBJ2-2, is DAGVTQSPTHLIKTRGQQVTLRCSPISGHKSVSWYQQVLGQGPQFIFQYYEKEERGRGNFPDRFSARQFPNYSSELNVNALLLGDSALYLCASSWGLAGDGELFFGEGSRLTVL.

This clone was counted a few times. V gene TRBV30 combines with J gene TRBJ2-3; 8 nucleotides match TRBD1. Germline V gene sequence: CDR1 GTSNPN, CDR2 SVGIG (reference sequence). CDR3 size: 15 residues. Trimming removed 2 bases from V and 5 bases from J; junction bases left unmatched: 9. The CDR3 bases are TGTGCCTGGAGTTCGACAGGGGCAATAGGAGATACGCAGTATTTT. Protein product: CAWSSTGAIGDTQYF.

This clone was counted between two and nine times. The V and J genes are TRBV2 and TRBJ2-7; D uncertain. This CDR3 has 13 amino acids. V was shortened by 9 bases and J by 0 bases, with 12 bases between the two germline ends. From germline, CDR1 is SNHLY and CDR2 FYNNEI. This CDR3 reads CASMSRSSYEQYV. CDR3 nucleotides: TGTGCCAGTATGAGTAGGAGCTCCTACGAGCAGTACGTC.

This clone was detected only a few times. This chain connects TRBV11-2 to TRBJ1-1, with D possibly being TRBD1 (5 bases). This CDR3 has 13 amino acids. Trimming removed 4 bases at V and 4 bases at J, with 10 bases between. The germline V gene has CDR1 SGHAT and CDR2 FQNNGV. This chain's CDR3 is CASSSLGRTEAFF. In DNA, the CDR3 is TGTGCCAGCAGCTCTTTGGGGCGCACTGAAGCTTTCTTT.

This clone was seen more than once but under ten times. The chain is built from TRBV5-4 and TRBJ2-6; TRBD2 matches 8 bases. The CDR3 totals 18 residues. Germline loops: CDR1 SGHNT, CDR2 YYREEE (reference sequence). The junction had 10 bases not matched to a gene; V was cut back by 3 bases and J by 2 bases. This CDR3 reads CASSSKAGVAPGANVLTF. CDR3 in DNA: TGTGCCAGCAGCTCTAAAGCGGGAGTAGCCCCTGGGGCCAACGTCCTGACTTTC.

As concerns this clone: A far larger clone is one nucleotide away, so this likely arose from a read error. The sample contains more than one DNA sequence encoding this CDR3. The CDR3 DNA sequence: TGTGCCAGCAGTGATAGCAATCAGCCCCAGCATTTT. This encodes CASSDSNQPQHF. The rearrangement links TRBV6-1 to TRBJ1-5; D uncertain. The germline V and J ends were trimmed by 3 bases and 0 bases, with 0 bases remaining between them. The CDR3 extends over 12 amino acids. Germline assignment: CDR1 MNHNS and CDR2 SASEGT.

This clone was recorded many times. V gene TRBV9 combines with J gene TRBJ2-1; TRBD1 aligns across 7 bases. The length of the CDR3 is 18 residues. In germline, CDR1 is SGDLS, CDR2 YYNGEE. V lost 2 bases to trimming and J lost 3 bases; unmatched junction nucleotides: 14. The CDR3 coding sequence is TGTGCCAGCAGCGTGCCCGACAAGACAGGGATCAACTACAATGAGCAGTTCTTC. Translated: CASSVPDKTGINYNEQFF.

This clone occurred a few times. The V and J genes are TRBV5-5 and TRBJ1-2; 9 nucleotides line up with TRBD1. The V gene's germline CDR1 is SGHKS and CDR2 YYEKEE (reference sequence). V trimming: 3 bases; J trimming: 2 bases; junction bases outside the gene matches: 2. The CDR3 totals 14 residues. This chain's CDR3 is CASSSGTGNYGYTF. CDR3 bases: TGTGCCAGCAGCTCAGGGACAGGGAACTATGGCTACACCTTC.